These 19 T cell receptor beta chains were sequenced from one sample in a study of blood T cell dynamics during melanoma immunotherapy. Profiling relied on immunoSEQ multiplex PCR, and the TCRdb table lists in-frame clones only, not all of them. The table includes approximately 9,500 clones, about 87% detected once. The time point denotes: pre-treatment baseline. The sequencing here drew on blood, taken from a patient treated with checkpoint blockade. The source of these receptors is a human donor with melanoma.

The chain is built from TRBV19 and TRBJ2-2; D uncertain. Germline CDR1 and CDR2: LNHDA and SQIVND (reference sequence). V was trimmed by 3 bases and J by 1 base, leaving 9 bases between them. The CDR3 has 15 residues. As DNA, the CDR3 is TGTGCCAGTAGTATGGGCTATATGAACACCGGGGAGCTGTTTTTT. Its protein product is CASSMGYMNTGELFF.

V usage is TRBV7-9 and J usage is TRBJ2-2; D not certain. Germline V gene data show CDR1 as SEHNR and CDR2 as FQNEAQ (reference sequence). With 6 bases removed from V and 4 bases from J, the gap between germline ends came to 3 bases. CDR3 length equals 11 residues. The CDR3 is CASRITGELFF. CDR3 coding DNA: TGTGCCAGCAGAATCACCGGGGAGCTGTTTTTT.

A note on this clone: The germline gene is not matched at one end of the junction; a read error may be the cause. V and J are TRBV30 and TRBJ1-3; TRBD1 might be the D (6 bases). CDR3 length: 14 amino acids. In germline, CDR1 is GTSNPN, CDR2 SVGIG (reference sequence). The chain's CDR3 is CAWSAGQPGNTIYF. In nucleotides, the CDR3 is TGTGCCTGGAGCGCGGGACAACCTGGGAACACCATATATTTT.

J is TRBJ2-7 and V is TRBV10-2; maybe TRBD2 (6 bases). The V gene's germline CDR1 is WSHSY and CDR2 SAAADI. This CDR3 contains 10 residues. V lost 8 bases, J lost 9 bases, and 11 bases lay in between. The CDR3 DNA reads TGCGCCAGCGGGGGGACCCTGCAGTACTTC. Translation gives CASGGTLQYF.

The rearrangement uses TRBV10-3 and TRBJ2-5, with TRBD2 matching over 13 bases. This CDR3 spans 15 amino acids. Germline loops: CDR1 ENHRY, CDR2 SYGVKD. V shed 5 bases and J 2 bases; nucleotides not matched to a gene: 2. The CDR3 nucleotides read TGTGCCATCAGTCTACTAGCGGGGGGGCAAGAGACCCAGTACTTC. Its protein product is CAISLLAGGQETQYF.

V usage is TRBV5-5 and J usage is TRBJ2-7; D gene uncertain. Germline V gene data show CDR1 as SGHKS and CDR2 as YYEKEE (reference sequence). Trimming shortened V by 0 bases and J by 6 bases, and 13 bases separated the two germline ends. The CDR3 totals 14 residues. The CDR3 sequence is CASSLGRFRAEQYV. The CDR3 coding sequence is TGTGCCAGCAGCTTGGGACGGTTTAGGGCCGAGCAGTACGTC.

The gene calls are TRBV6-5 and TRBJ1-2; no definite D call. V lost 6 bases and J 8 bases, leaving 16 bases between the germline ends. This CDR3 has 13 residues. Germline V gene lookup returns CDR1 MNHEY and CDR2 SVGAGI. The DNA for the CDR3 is TGTGCCAGCAGCCAGCTCAAGACCTCGGGCTACACCTTC. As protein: CASSQLKTSGYTF.

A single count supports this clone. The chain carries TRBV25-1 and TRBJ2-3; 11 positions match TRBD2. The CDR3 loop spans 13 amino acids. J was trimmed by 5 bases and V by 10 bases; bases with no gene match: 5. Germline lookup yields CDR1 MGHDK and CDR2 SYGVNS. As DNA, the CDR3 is TGTGCCATCGGACTAGCGGGCCTAGATACGCAGTATTTT. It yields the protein CAIGLAGLDTQYF.

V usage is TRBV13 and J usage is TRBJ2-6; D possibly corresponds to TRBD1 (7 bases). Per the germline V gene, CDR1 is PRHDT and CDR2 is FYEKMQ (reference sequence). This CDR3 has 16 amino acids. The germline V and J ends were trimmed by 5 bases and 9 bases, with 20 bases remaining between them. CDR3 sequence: CASSLRQGTGVNVLTF. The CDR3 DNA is TGTGCCAGCAGCCTCCGACAGGGTACGGGAGTCAACGTCCTGACTTTC.

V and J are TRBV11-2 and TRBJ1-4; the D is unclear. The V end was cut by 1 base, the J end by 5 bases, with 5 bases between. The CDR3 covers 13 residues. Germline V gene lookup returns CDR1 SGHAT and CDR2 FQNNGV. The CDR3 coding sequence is TGTGCCAGCAGCTTAGCAGAGAATGAAAAACTGTTTTTT. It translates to CASSLAENEKLFF. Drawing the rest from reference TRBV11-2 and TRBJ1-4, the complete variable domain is EAGVAQSPRYKIIEKRQSVAFWCNPISGHATLYWYQQILGQGPKLLIQFQNNGVVDDSQLPKDRFSAERLKGVDSTLKIQPAKLEDSAVYLCASSLAENEKLFFGSGTQLSVL.

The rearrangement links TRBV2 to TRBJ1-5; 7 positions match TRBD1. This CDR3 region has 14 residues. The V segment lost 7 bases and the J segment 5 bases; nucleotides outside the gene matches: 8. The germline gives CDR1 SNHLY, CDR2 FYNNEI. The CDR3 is CASTRTGADQPQHF. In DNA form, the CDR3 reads TGTGCCAGCACCCGGACAGGCGCAGATCAGCCCCAGCATTTT.

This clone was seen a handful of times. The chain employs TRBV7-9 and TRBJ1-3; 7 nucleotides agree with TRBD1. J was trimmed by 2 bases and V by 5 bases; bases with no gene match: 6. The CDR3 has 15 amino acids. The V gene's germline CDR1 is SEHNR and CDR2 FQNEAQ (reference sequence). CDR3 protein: CASSATGYAGNTIYF. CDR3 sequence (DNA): TGTGCCAGCAGCGCGACAGGGTACGCTGGAAACACCATATATTTT.

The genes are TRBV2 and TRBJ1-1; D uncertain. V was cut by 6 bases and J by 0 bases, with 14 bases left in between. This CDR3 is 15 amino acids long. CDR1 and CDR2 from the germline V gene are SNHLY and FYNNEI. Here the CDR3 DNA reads TGTGCCAGCAGAGGCAGGACGTCCATGAACACTGAAGCTTTCTTT. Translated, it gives CASRGRTSMNTEAFF.

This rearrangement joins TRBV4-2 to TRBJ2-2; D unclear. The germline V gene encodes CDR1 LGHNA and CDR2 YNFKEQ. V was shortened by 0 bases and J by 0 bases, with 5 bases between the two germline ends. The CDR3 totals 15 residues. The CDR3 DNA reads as TGTGCCAGCAGCCAAGATCACGCGAACACCGGGGAGCTGTTTTTT. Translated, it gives CASSQDHANTGELFF.

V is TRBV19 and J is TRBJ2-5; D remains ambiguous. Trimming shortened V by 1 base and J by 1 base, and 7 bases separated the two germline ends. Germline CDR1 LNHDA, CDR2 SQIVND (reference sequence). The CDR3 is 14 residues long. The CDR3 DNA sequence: TGTGCCAGTAGTATAGGTCCGGCCCAAGAGACCCAGTACTTC. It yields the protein CASSIGPAQETQYF.

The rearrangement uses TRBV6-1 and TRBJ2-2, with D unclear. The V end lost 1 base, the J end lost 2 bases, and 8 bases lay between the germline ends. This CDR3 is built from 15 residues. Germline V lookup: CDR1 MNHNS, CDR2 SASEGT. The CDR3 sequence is CASSEGVPNTGELFF. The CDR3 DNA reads TGTGCCAGCAGTGAAGGAGTCCCCAACACCGGGGAGCTGTTTTTT.

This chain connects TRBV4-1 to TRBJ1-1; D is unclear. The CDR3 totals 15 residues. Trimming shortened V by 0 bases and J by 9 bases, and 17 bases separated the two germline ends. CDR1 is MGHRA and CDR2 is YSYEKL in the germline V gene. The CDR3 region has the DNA TGCGCCAGCAGCCAAGATCTAGAACTCTCCCAACAAGCTTTCTTT. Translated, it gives CASSQDLELSQQAFF.

The CDR3 loop reads CASSFGTGTYEQYV. Written as DNA, the CDR3 is TGTGCCAGCAGCTTCGGGACAGGGACCTACGAGCAGTACGTC. The chain is built from TRBV11-2 and TRBJ2-7, with 9 bases identical to TRBD1. From germline, CDR1 is SGHAT and CDR2 FQNNGV. The V gene end was trimmed by 3 bases and the J gene end by 2 bases; junction bases not matched to a gene: 2. This CDR3 contains 14 residues.

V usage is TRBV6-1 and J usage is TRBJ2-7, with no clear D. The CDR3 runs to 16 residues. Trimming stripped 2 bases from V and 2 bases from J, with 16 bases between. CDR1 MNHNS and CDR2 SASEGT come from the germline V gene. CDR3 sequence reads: CASSETQSSLTYEQYV. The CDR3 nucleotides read TGTGCCAGCAGTGAAACTCAGAGCAGCCTTACCTACGAGCAGTACGTC.